The sequence of this T cell receptor (beta chain) was determined in a study of cytomegalovirus exposure and HLA in healthy donors. Study background: An earlier analysis identified more than 90 million unique TCR beta sequences in about 179 million T cells.

V was shortened by 4 bases and J by 0 bases, with 8 bases between the two germline ends. The CDR3 sequence is 14 residues long. Germline V gene sequence: CDR1 SGHVS, CDR2 FQNEAQ. Regarding the study as a whole: Later analysis placed DRB1 highest and HLA-C lowest in TCR association rates, which differed by HLA locus. Cytomegalovirus association was listed for approximately 150 TCR beta chains. For most TCR sequences rarity was the rule, although some public TCRs occurred in many donors.

Notes on this clone: The antigen is not known.

It was with 60 Vbeta and 13 Jbeta primers that the PCR ran. Data came from immunoSEQ multiplex PCR; TCRdb stores just in-frame clones and leaves some out. The table lists some 100,000 clones, around 80% of them singletons, with roughly 15% in the top ten. Source material: PBMCs. The V gene is TRBV7-8, the J gene TRBJ2-3; D remains unclear. The clonotype comes from a male donor in good health and CMV-seropositive. CDR3 loop: CASSWVGSTDTQYF. In DNA, the CDR3 is TGTGCCAGCAGCTGGGTCGGGAGCACAGATACGCAGTATTTT.